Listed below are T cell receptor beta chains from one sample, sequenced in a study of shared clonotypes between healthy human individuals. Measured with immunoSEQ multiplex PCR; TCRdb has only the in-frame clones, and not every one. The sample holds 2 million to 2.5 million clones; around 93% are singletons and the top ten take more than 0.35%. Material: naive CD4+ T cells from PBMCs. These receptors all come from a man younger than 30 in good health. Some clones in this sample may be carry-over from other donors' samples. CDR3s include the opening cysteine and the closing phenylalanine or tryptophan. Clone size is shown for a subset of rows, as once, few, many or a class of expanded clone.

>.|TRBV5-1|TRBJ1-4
CASSDGTATNEKLFF
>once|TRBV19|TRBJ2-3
CASSIFGDRTDTQYF
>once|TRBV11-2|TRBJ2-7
CASSPTTSPAGIYEQYF
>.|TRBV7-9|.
CASSGRLAGEPYEQYF
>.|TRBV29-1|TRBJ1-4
CSVRVRLGGEKLFF
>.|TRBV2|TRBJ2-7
CASGELLRTIPYEQYF
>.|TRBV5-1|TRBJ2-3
CASSLVQGTDTQYF
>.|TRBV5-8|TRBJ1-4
CASSLSRDVLFF
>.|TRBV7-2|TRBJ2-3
CASSRDRAADTQYF
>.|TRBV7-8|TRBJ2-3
CASSLDRAFTDTQYF
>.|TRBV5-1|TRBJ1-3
CASSLVHRGLSGNTIYF
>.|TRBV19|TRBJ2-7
CASSMSPTPTYEQYF
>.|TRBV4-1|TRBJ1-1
CASSQDMRLFGSNTEAFF
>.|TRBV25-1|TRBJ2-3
CASSEGRRFSDTQYF
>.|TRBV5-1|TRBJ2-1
CASRLVGGSYNEQFF
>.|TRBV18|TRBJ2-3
CASSPPTGALLTDTQYF
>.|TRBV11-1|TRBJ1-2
CASSQSRSSNYGYTF
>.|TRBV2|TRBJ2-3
CASSAGTDFTDTQYF
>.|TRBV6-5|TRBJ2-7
CASSGQSPHEQYF
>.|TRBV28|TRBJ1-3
CASSLLPIYSGNTIYF
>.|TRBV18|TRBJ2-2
CASSPTPALAGESGELFF
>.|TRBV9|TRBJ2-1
CASSGEGVGLAGVRGYNEQFF
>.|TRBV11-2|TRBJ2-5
CASSLAEIQETQYF
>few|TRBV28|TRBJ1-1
CASSSPQGTEAFF
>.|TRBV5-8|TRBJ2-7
CASSPRYEQYF
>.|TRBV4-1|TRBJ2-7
CASSRPGGEQYF